One sample yielded the 31 T cell receptor beta chains listed below, sequenced in a study of T cells in Graves' hyperthyroidism and ophthalmopathy. There were TCR beta CDR3 regions amplified from RNA transcripts. A first-round RT-PCR of the TCR CDR3 used the HTBI primer set. A single record per CDR3 protein comes from TCRdb applying MiXCR to the multiplex PCR reads. The data show 250,000 or so distinct CDR3 sequences, about 16% seen once. The sequencing sample was made of blood. These receptors were collected from a woman younger than 30 with Graves' ophthalmopathy.

The J gene is TRBJ2-7, the V gene TRBV4-1; 7 bases agree with TRBD1. From germline, CDR1 is MGHRA and CDR2 YSYEKL. Trimming took 1 base from V and 3 from J; bases not matched to a gene: 6. The CDR3 is 15 residues long. The CDR3 nucleotides are TGCGCCAGCAGCCAAGGCGCGCGACAGGGCTACGAGCAGTACTTC. It specifies CASSQGARQGYEQYF.

As for this clonotype: This may be a read error: a much more frequent sequence differs by one nucleotide. The rearrangement uses TRBV5-4 and TRBJ2-7; D remains unclear. Germline V gene data show CDR1 as SGHNT and CDR2 as YYREEE (reference sequence). The length of the CDR3 is 16 residues. This CDR3 is CASSQDLSKGCYEQYF. In DNA, the CDR3 is TGCGCCAGCAGCCAAGATCTCTCTAAGGGCTGTTACGAGCAGTACTTC. Together with reference TRBV5-4 and TRBJ2-7, the CDR3 gives the full variable domain: ETGVTQSPTHLIKTRGQQVTLRCSSQSGHNTVSWYQQALGQGPQFIFQYYREEENGRGNFPPRFSGLQFPNYSSELNVNALELDDSALYLCASSQDLSKGCYEQYFGPGTRLTVT.

The chain has TRBV28 and TRBJ1-4; TRBD1 matches 7 bases. The V gene end was trimmed by 2 bases and the J gene end by 12 bases; junction bases not matched to a gene: 15. Looked up from germline, CDR1 is MDHEN and CDR2 is SYDVKM. The CDR3 length is 16 residues. CDR3 in DNA: TGTGCCAGCAGTTTAGGCGACAGGGTTTCTTTTTTCGAACTGTTTTTT. This translates into CASSLGDRVSFFELFF.

This clonotype was observed at least ten times. This chain connects TRBV3-1 to TRBJ1-2, with 7 bases aligning to TRBD1. Germline-derived CDR1 and CDR2 are LGHDT and YNNKEL (reference sequence). This CDR3 has 15 residues. V trimming: 2 bases; J trimming: 5 bases; junction bases outside the gene matches: 8. The CDR3 sequence: CASSQFGTDEYGYTF. CDR3 nucleotides: TGTGCCAGCAGCCAATTTGGGACAGACGAATATGGCTACACCTTC.

This clonotype was found many times. The chain is built from TRBV13 and TRBJ1-4, with D possibly TRBD1 on 5 matching bases. Per the germline V gene, CDR1 is PRHDT and CDR2 is FYEKMQ (reference sequence). Trimming took 8 bases from V and 4 from J, leaving 17 bases between them. CDR3 length equals 15 residues. CDR3 region: CASSEGGGVNEKLFF. In DNA form, the CDR3 reads TGTGCCAGCTCCGAAGGTGGGGGTGTTAATGAAAAACTGTTTTTT. Drawing the rest from reference TRBV13 and TRBJ1-4, the complete variable domain is AAGVIQSPRHLIKEKRETATLKCYPIPRHDTVYWYQQGPGQDPQFLISFYEKMQSDKGSIPDRFSAQQFSDYHSELNMSSLELGDSALYFCASSEGGGVNEKLFFGSGTQLSVL.

This clonotype came up many times. This rearrangement joins TRBV24-1 to TRBJ2-1, with 10 bases fitting TRBD2. CDR1 KGHDR and CDR2 SFDVKD come from the germline V gene. J lost 4 bases, V lost 1 base, and 0 bases had no gene match. This CDR3 is 15 amino acids long. The CDR3 spells CATSDLLAGYNEQFF. CDR3 sequence (DNA): TGTGCCACCAGTGATTTACTAGCGGGATACAATGAGCAGTTCTTC.

This clonotype appeared many times. The V call is TRBV5-8, the J call TRBJ2-3, with D tentatively TRBD2 (5 bases). Looked up from germline, CDR1 is SGHTS and CDR2 is YDEGEE. The CDR3 contains 16 residues. Trimming took off 1 base at V and 2 bases at J, with 14 bases between the two ends. The DNA for the CDR3 is TGTGCCAGCAGCTTGCCTCTAGGGCTAGCCACAGATACGCAGTATTTT. This encodes CASSLPLGLATDTQYF. The full variable domain, in which reference TRBV5-8 and TRBJ2-3 provide the parts outside the CDR3, is EAGVTQSPTHLIKTRGQQATLRCSPISGHTSVYWYQQALGLGLQFLLWYDEGEERNRGNFPPRFSGRQFPNYSSELNVNALELEDSALYLCASSLPLGLATDTQYFGPGTRLTVL.

This clonotype was seen ten or more times. This chain uses TRBV5-1 with TRBJ2-3; D unresolved. In germline, CDR1 is SGHRS, CDR2 YFSETQ. This CDR3 has 13 amino acids. Deletions cut 3 bases from V and 4 bases from J, with 9 bases between. The CDR3 protein is CASSYSSADTQYF. The CDR3 region has the DNA TGCGCCAGCAGCTATTCCAGCGCAGATACGCAGTATTTT.

In this sample, this clonotype turned up many times. The rearrangement joins TRBV4-2 to TRBJ2-1; D gene uncertain. This CDR3 comprises 12 residues. Trimming shortened V by 0 bases and J by 7 bases, and 4 bases separated the two germline ends. Germline CDR1 is LGHNA and CDR2 is YNFKEQ. CDR3 in amino acids: CASSQDLNEQFF. CDR3 nucleotides: TGTGCCAGCAGCCAAGATCTGAATGAGCAGTTCTTC.

In this sample, this clonotype turned up a few times. V usage is TRBV2 and J usage is TRBJ2-5; TRBD2 aligns across 9 bases. The V and J ends lost 11 bases and 2 bases, in that order; junction bases with no gene match: 9. This CDR3 is built from 14 residues. Germline V gene lookup returns CDR1 SNHLY and CDR2 FYNNEI. CDR3 amino acids: CALRGLATQETQYF. The CDR3 nucleotides are TGTGCCTTACGAGGACTAGCGACACAAGAGACCCAGTACTTC.

V is TRBV6-1 and J is TRBJ1-3, with D perhaps matching TRBD1 (5 bases). V was trimmed by 3 bases and J by 1 base, leaving 16 bases between them. The CDR3 has 17 amino acids. Germline loops: CDR1 MNHNS, CDR2 SASEGT. CDR3 bases: TGTGCCAGCAGTGAGGCCCCGGGACCCTCTTCTGGAAACACCATATATTTT. This translates into CASSEAPGPSSGNTIYF.

In its sample, this clonotype was seen many times. The chain recombines TRBV27 with TRBJ2-7; D remains ambiguous. Trimming cost V 1 base and J 7 bases, with 11 bases left between them. CDR1 and CDR2 (germline): MNHEY, SMNVEV (reference sequence). This CDR3 has 13 residues. DNA of the CDR3: TGTGCCAGCAGTTTATATATCGGGTCAGAGCAGTACTTC. It translates to CASSLYIGSEQYF.

In its sample, this clonotype was seen many times. V gene TRBV6-1 combines with J gene TRBJ1-2; D is ambiguous. Germline V lookup: CDR1 MNHNS, CDR2 SASEGT. V lost 6 bases and J 7 bases, leaving 30 bases between the germline ends. The CDR3 length is 18 residues. The CDR3 sequence is CASSRSYGIGAGEIGYTF. CDR3 bases: TGTGCCAGCAGCAGAAGTTACGGTATTGGCGCAGGCGAAATTGGCTACACCTTC.

The V call is TRBV3-1, the J call TRBJ2-7, with TRBD1 matching over 9 bases. The CDR3 is made up of 16 amino acids. Germline V gene sequence: CDR1 LGHDT, CDR2 YNNKEL (reference sequence). Unmatched junction bases numbered 8, after V lost 2 bases and J lost 3 bases. The CDR3 bases are TGTGCCAGCAGCCAAAAGAGTTGGACAGGGGTCTACGAGCAGTACTTC. Translation gives CASSQKSWTGVYEQYF.

This clonotype was counted many times. The rearrangement links TRBV19 to TRBJ2-1, with 12 nucleotides matching TRBD1. The V and J ends lost 6 bases and 8 bases, in that order; junction bases with no gene match: 5. This CDR3 region has 14 residues. The germline V gene encodes CDR1 LNHDA and CDR2 SQIVND (reference sequence). This CDR3 is CASSGTGGWDEQFF. The CDR3 bases are TGTGCCAGTAGCGGGACAGGGGGCTGGGATGAGCAGTTCTTC.

Ten or more counts support this clonotype. The chain is built from TRBV5-6 and TRBJ2-5; D is possibly TRBD2 (6 bases). This CDR3 contains 18 residues. The V end lost 3 bases, the J end lost 5 bases, and 26 bases lay between the germline ends. CDR1 and CDR2 from the germline V gene are SGHDT and YYEEEE. CDR3 residues: CASSSPIWGVSLSETQYF. The CDR3 nucleotides are TGTGCCAGCAGCTCCCCGATTTGGGGGGTATCCCTTTCGGAGACCCAGTACTTC.

This clonotype was detected many times. This sequence joins TRBV28 and TRBJ1-1, with TRBD1 matching over 7 bases. This CDR3 has 16 residues. Germline CDR1 reads MDHEN; CDR2 reads SYDVKM. V shed 6 bases, J shed 2 bases, and the junction held 12 bases outside the gene matches. The CDR3, as DNA: TGTGCCAGCAGCCCTATTTGGACAGGAACTAACACTGAAGCTTTCTTT. The encoded protein is CASSPIWTGTNTEAFF.

This rearrangement joins TRBV28 to TRBJ1-5, with 10 positions matching TRBD1. The V gene end was trimmed by 5 bases and the J gene end by 7 bases; junction bases not matched to a gene: 14. The germline CDR1 and CDR2 sequences are MDHEN and SYDVKM. The CDR3 is made up of 17 amino acids. The CDR3 DNA follows: TGTGCCAGCAGTGAGCCGCGGACAGGGGGAAGTCGGCAGCCCCAGCATTTT. Amino acid sequence: CASSEPRTGGSRQPQHF.

This clonotype was found many times. V gene TRBV30 combines with J gene TRBJ1-6, with D hard to call. Germline CDR1 and CDR2: GTSNPN and SVGIG (reference sequence). With 0 bases removed from V and 0 bases from J, the gap between germline ends came to 15 bases. The CDR3 sequence is 18 residues long. The CDR3 loop is CAWSVSRVPSSYNSPLHF. The CDR3 DNA follows: TGTGCCTGGAGTGTAAGCCGGGTTCCGAGCTCCTATAATTCACCCCTCCACTTT.

The gene calls are TRBV29-1 and TRBJ1-1; D is perhaps TRBD1 (5 bases). CDR1 SQVTM and CDR2 ANQGSEA come from the germline V gene. The CDR3 runs to 13 residues. The V gene lost 6 bases and the J gene lost 3 bases, with 14 bases spanning the gap. CDR3 sequence (DNA): TGCAGCGTCCCGGTAGGGGCCCACACTGAAGCTTTCTTT. Translated: CSVPVGAHTEAFF.

This clonotype has ten or more counts. The rearrangement joins TRBV4-3 to TRBJ2-1, with TRBD2 identical over 8 bases. V lost 0 bases to trimming and J lost 0 bases; unmatched junction nucleotides: 10. The CDR3 length is 19 residues. The germline gives CDR1 LGHNA, CDR2 YSLEER. The DNA of the CDR3 is TGCGCCAGCAGCCAAGATTTACTAGCGGAACTGAGCTCCTACAATGAGCAGTTCTTC. Protein: CASSQDLLAELSSYNEQFF.

This clonotype has ten or more counts. The J gene is TRBJ1-2, the V gene TRBV20-1; 7 nucleotides agree with TRBD1. J gave up 5 bases and V 5 bases, and 11 bases lay outside the gene matches. This CDR3 contains 14 residues. Germline CDR1 is DFQATT and CDR2 is SNEGSKA (reference sequence). The CDR3 DNA follows: TGCAGTGCTCCTGACAGGGCGGGTTTTTATGGCTACACCTTC. It specifies CSAPDRAGFYGYTF.

This clonotype was observed at least ten times. This chain uses TRBV6-5 with TRBJ1-2; maybe TRBD1 (5 bases). V was trimmed by 0 bases and J by 2 bases, leaving 10 bases between them. The CDR3 sequence is 15 residues long. Per the germline V gene, CDR1 is MNHEY and CDR2 is SVGAGI. The CDR3 is CASSYSGEANYGYTF. The CDR3 region has the DNA TGTGCCAGCAGTTACTCGGGGGAGGCAAACTATGGCTACACCTTC.

The chain links TRBV9 to TRBJ1-1; D uncertain. Trimming left V 0 bases short and J 5 bases short, with 8 bases between. This CDR3 contains 13 residues. Germline V gene sequence: CDR1 SGDLS, CDR2 YYNGEE. As DNA, the CDR3 is TGTGCCAGCAGCGTAGATTGGAAAACTGAAGCTTTCTTT. Protein: CASSVDWKTEAFF.

V gene TRBV7-2 combines with J gene TRBJ2-7, with 10 bases matching TRBD1. Germline values: CDR1 SGHTA, CDR2 FQGNSA. Trimming removed 5 bases from V and 7 bases from J; junction bases left unmatched: 8. CDR3 length: 14 amino acids. This CDR3 reads CASSSRQGAKEQYF. The DNA for the CDR3 is TGTGCCAGCAGCAGCCGACAGGGGGCGAAAGAGCAGTACTTC.

The V and J genes are TRBV11-2 and TRBJ2-3; 16 nucleotides align to TRBD2. With V trimmed by 5 bases and J by 8 bases, 4 bases remained unmatched. This CDR3 has 15 residues. The germline V gene has CDR1 SGHAT and CDR2 FQNNGV. CDR3 residues: CASSPGTSGRGTQYF. CDR3 bases: TGTGCCAGCAGCCCTGGGACTAGCGGGAGGGGTACGCAGTATTTT.

The table lists this clonotype with many counts. The V gene is TRBV19, the J gene TRBJ2-3; D is ambiguous. Germline V gene data show CDR1 as LNHDA and CDR2 as SQIVND (reference sequence). This CDR3 has 14 amino acids. Trimming removed 4 bases from V and 1 base from J, with 9 bases in between. The CDR3 DNA reads as TGTGCCAGTAGTACGTCGCATGGCACAGATACGCAGTATTTT. Translating gives CASSTSHGTDTQYF.

This clonotype was seen only once. This chain links TRBV7-3 with TRBJ2-1, with 10 nucleotides matching TRBD2. The CDR3 loop spans 15 amino acids. Germline loops: CDR1 SGHTA, CDR2 FQGTGA. J gave up 10 bases and V 5 bases, and 11 bases lay outside the gene matches. Written as DNA, the CDR3 is TGTGCCAGCAGCCCTAGCGGGGGACGAAGGCGGGAGCAGTTCTTC. Its translation: CASSPSGGRRREQFF.

This clonotype showed up many times. The chain recombines TRBV6-1 with TRBJ1-3; D gene uncertain. Deletions cut 3 bases from V and 0 bases from J, with 9 bases between. The germline V gene has CDR1 MNHNS and CDR2 SASEGT. This CDR3 spans 15 amino acids. The CDR3 region has the DNA TGTGCCAGCAGTGATCTTGCAGACTCTGGAAACACCATATATTTT. Its protein is CASSDLADSGNTIYF.

This clonotype was found many times. The V and J genes are TRBV6-5 and TRBJ2-7; D is possibly TRBD2 (6 bases). In germline, CDR1 is MNHEY, CDR2 SVGAGI. The CDR3 extends over 18 amino acids. Trimming took 0 bases from V and 1 from J, leaving 19 bases between them. CDR3: CASSYSAYPAGTSYEQYF. The CDR3 coding sequence is TGTGCCAGCAGTTACTCGGCGTACCCCGCGGGGACTTCCTACGAGCAGTACTTC.

The chain joins TRBV11-1 to TRBJ2-7; 10 bases align to TRBD2. From germline, CDR1 is SGHAT and CDR2 FQDESV (reference sequence). The CDR3 covers 14 residues. V shed 6 bases and J 4 bases; nucleotides not matched to a gene: 6. For the CDR3, the DNA is TGTGCCAGCAGTCTACGGACTAGCGGTTACGAGCAGTACTTC. Protein product: CASSLRTSGYEQYF.